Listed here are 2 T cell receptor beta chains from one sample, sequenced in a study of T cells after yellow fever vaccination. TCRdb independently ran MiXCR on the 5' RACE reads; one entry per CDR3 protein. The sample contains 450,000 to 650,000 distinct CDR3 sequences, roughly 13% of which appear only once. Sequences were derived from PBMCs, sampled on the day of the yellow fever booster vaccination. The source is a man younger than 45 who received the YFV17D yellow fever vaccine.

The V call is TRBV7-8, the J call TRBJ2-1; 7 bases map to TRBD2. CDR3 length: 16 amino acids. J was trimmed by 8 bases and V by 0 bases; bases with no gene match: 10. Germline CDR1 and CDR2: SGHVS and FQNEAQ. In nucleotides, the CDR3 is TGTGCCAGCAGCTTAGCTGACGCGCGGGAGAACCATGAGCAGTTCTTC. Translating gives CASSLADARENHEQFF.

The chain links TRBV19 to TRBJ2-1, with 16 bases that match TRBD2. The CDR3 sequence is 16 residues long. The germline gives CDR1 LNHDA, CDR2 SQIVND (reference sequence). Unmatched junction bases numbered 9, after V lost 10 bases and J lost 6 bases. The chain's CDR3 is CATYSGLAGGTNEQFF. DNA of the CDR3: TGTGCCACCTACTCGGGACTAGCGGGAGGGACCAATGAGCAGTTCTTC.